The 27 T cell receptor beta chains reported below all come from one sample, sequenced in a study of molecular identifiers for immune sequencing clone quantification. MiXCR, applied by TCRdb to the PCR reads, yields one record per CDR3 protein. Among roughly 630,000 distinct CDR3 sequences listed, roughly 25% were seen once. The specimen was naive CD8+ T cells from blood, with Jurkat cell RNA spiked in. Subset defined: FACS-sorted CD8+CD4-CCR7+CD45RA+ naive T cells. All receptors come from a human donor in good health. Some libraries in this study had Jurkat cell RNA spiked in.

This clonotype has a handful of counts. Possible read error: a much larger clone is one base away. The CDR3 carries no conserved terminal phenylalanine or tryptophan, so it likely arises from a read error. This chain connects TRBV2 to TRBJ2-6; TRBD1 aligns across 8 bases. CDR1 and CDR2 (germline): SNHLY, FYNNEI. The V and J ends lost 4 bases and 3 bases, in that order; junction bases with no gene match: 11. The CDR3 runs 18 residues. The CDR3 DNA reads TGTGCCAGCAGTGTGGACAGGGAAACTTTAGTTGGGGCCAACGTCCTGACTCTC. This codes for CASSVDRETLVGANVLTL.

About this clonotype itself: Being one base from a much bigger clone, this may be a read error. Because it lacks the conserved phenylalanine or tryptophan at the end, this CDR3 is likely a read error. The chain carries TRBV6-2 or TRBV6-3 and TRBJ1-5; possible D gene TRBD1, 6 bases. From germline, CDR1 is MNHEY and CDR2 SVGEGT. The CDR3 covers 18 residues. With 2 bases removed from V and 0 bases from J, the gap between germline ends came to 17 bases. CDR3 sequence: CASSYLDSPGYSNQPQHI. CDR3 nucleotides: TGTGCCAGCAGTTACCTGGACAGTCCAGGATATAGCAATCAGCCCCAGCATATT.

The V call is TRBV7-9, the J call TRBJ1-1; 8 bases fit TRBD1. Losses at the gene ends were 5 bases for V and 6 bases for J; bases not matched to a gene: 11. The germline CDR1 and CDR2 sequences are SEHNR and FQNEAQ (reference sequence). The CDR3 spans 15 residues. This chain's CDR3 is CASSRGTGQYAEAFF. The CDR3 DNA sequence: TGTGCCAGCAGCCGCGGGACAGGTCAGTACGCTGAAGCTTTCTTT.

The CDR3 DNA reads TGTGCCAGCGCCCCCGCAGCGGGATCCTACGAGCAGTACTTC. It yields the protein CASAPAAGSYEQYF. V usage is TRBV7-9 and J usage is TRBJ2-7; 7 bases map to TRBD2. The CDR3 runs to 14 residues. Trimming removed 8 bases from V and 1 base from J; junction bases left unmatched: 8. Germline V gives CDR1 SEHNR, CDR2 FQNEAQ (reference sequence).

This clonotype was found a few times. The rearrangement uses TRBV11-2 and TRBJ2-5; 13 bases fit TRBD2. Germline lookup yields CDR1 SGHAT and CDR2 FQNNGV. CDR3 length: 17 amino acids. V lost 4 bases, J lost 10 bases, and 15 bases stayed unmatched. The CDR3 region has the DNA TGTGCCAGCAGCTCTGCACCGGGACTAGCGGGAAGAGTCGACCAGTACTTC. Encoded protein: CASSSAPGLAGRVDQYF.

This clonotype was detected ten times or more. The V call is TRBV6-5, the J call TRBJ2-3, with D maybe TRBD2 (6 bases). The V end lost 8 bases, the J end lost 6 bases, and 15 bases lay between the germline ends. The CDR3 is made up of 13 amino acids. Germline V gives CDR1 MNHEY, CDR2 SVGAGI. The CDR3 DNA sequence: TGTGCCAGCCAGGGAGGCGATTGGGATACGCAGTATTTT. The encoded protein is CASQGGDWDTQYF.

In the case of this clonotype: At one of its ends the junction is not consistent with the germline gene, which may arise from a read error. The chain employs TRBV20-1 and TRBJ2-3, with a weak D call TRBD1 (5 bases). The germline gives CDR1 DFQATT, CDR2 SNEGSKA (reference sequence). CDR3 size: 11 residues. CDR3 sequence (DNA): TGCGGTGCTAACAGGAGAGATACGCAGTATTTT. It codes for CGANRRDTQYF.

This clonotype was observed many times. The chain has TRBV4-3 and TRBJ2-5; TRBD2 matches 8 bases. Germline lookup yields CDR1 LGHNA and CDR2 YSLEER. J gave up 3 bases and V 3 bases, and 6 bases lay outside the gene matches. The CDR3 loop spans 15 amino acids. The CDR3 sequence: CASSHETGLEETQYF. The DNA of the CDR3 is TGCGCCAGCAGCCATGAGACGGGACTAGAAGAGACCCAGTACTTC.

Turning to this clonotype: The junction does not match germline at one end; this may be a read error. This rearrangement joins TRBV6-5 to TRBJ1-1, with D uncertain. Germline values: CDR1 MNHEY, CDR2 SVGAGI. This CDR3 comprises 15 residues. CDR3 amino acids: CASNYTREGNTEAFF. The CDR3 coding sequence is TGTGCCAGCAATTACACAAGGGAGGGGAACACTGAAGCTTTCTTT.

The chain couples TRBV4-3 to TRBJ1-1; D not certain. Trimming took off 5 bases at V and 4 bases at J, with 11 bases between the two ends. Germline assignment: CDR1 LGHNA and CDR2 YSLEER. The CDR3 length is 13 residues. The CDR3 loop is CASSGDWGTEAFF. DNA for the CDR3: TGCGCCAGCAGCGGGGATTGGGGCACTGAAGCTTTCTTT.

The table lists this clonotype with a few counts. J is TRBJ2-7 and V is TRBV10-3; 8 bases agree with TRBD1. The CDR3 is 15 residues long. Germline V gene lookup returns CDR1 ENHRY and CDR2 SYGVKD. J gave up 3 bases and V 4 bases, and 8 bases lay outside the gene matches. CDR3 coding DNA: TGTGCCATCAGTGGGACAGGGAGCTTTCTCTACGAGCAGTACTTC. Residues: CAISGTGSFLYEQYF.

This clonotype was counted a few times. V usage is TRBV19 and J usage is TRBJ2-3; 8 nucleotides align to TRBD1. V lost 7 bases, J lost 2 bases, and 8 bases stayed unmatched. The CDR3 is made up of 15 amino acids. Germline V gives CDR1 LNHDA, CDR2 SQIVND (reference sequence). The CDR3 is CASKLGQGTTDTQYF. CDR3 coding DNA: TGTGCCAGTAAGCTCGGACAGGGAACCACAGATACGCAGTATTTT.

This clonotype occurred a few times. The chain joins TRBV14 to TRBJ2-2; no clear D gene. The V end was cut by 1 base, the J end by 7 bases, with 4 bases between. Germline lookup yields CDR1 SGHDN and CDR2 FVKESK. The CDR3 has 12 residues. CDR3 sequence reads: CASSQVYGELFF. Written as DNA, the CDR3 is TGTGCCAGCAGCCAAGTATACGGGGAGCTGTTTTTT.

The chain couples TRBV28 to TRBJ1-6, with no clear D. The V and J ends lost 10 bases and 8 bases respectively, with 15 bases between them. The germline V gene encodes CDR1 MDHEN and CDR2 SYDVKM. The CDR3 consists of 13 residues. CDR3 DNA: TGTGCCAACCAAACAGAGGATTATTCACCCCTCCACTTT. It yields the protein CANQTEDYSPLHF.

Ten or more counts support this clonotype. CDR3 loop: CASSTRVPTYEQYF. The CDR3 coding sequence is TGTGCCAGCAGCACCAGGGTGCCCACGTACGAGCAGTACTTC. The chain has TRBV12-3 or TRBV12-4 and TRBJ2-7; maybe TRBD1 (5 bases). CDR3 length: 14 residues. Between the trimmed V and J ends, which lost 6 bases and 4 bases, there was a span of 16 bases.

There are a few counts of this clonotype. This rearrangement joins TRBV11-2 to TRBJ2-3; possible D gene TRBD2, 6 bases. V lost 3 bases, J lost 3 bases, and 16 bases lay in between. There are 16 residues in the CDR3. Germline values: CDR1 SGHAT, CDR2 FQNNGV. Here the CDR3 reads CASSLDVGGLTDTQYF. DNA for the CDR3: TGTGCCAGCAGCTTGGATGTGGGGGGTTTAACAGATACGCAGTATTTT.

This clonotype was detected a few times. The rearrangement joins TRBV27 to TRBJ2-7; D is unclear. Germline V gene lookup returns CDR1 MNHEY and CDR2 SMNVEV (reference sequence). The V and J ends lost 0 bases and 4 bases respectively, with 10 bases between them. The CDR3 consists of 14 residues. The CDR3 spells CASSLSGIGYEQYF. The CDR3, as DNA: TGTGCCAGCAGTTTATCAGGGATCGGGTACGAGCAGTACTTC.

J is TRBJ2-7 and V is TRBV19; D call uncertain. CDR3 length: 13 residues. The germline CDR1 and CDR2 sequences are LNHDA and SQIVND (reference sequence). Between the trimmed V and J ends, which lost 1 base and 3 bases, there was a span of 7 bases. Here the CDR3 DNA reads TGTGCCAGTAGTATAGGACCCCGCTACGAGCAGTACTTC. Protein sequence: CASSIGPRYEQYF.

In regard to this clonotype: A single base separates this from a much larger clone, so it may be a read error. The chain combines TRBV29-1 with TRBJ2-7, with D perhaps matching TRBD2 (6 bases). Trimming left V 0 bases short and J 6 bases short, with 21 bases between. The CDR3 sequence is 16 residues long. In germline, CDR1 is SQVTM, CDR2 ANQGSEA. CDR3 region: CSVEDGGNSRPCEQYF. CDR3 coding DNA: TGCAGCGTTGAAGATGGGGGGAACAGCCGACCCTGCGAGCAGTACTTC.

This clonotype showed up just a few times. One end of the junction is discordant with germline, which a read error may explain. This rearrangement joins TRBV9 to TRBJ2-2; the D gene could be TRBD1 or TRBD2 (5 bases each). From germline, CDR1 is SGDLS and CDR2 YYNGEE. This CDR3 is built from 15 residues. The CDR3 reads CASGVDGASTGELFF. The CDR3 DNA follows: TGTGCCAGCGGCGTTGACGGGGCGAGCACCGGGGAGCTGTTTTTT.

This clonotype was picked up many times. The DNA for the CDR3 is TGTGCCAGCAGCTCCGGACAGGGCAGCAATGAGCAGTTCTTC. Encoded protein: CASSSGQGSNEQFF. The V gene is TRBV11-2, the J gene TRBJ2-1; 8 bases line up with TRBD1. V was pared by 4 bases and J by 6 bases, with 5 bases of the junction left unmatched. The CDR3 loop spans 14 amino acids. Germline CDR1 is SGHAT and CDR2 is FQNNGV.

This clonotype was seen at least ten times. The chain recombines TRBV30 with TRBJ2-7, with no clear D. The CDR3 is made up of 13 amino acids. Trimming cost V 0 bases and J 3 bases, with 9 bases left between them. Germline V gene lookup returns CDR1 GTSNPN and CDR2 SVGIG (reference sequence). CDR3 loop: CAWSVILDYEQYF. The DNA of the CDR3 is TGTGCCTGGAGTGTAATTCTGGACTACGAGCAGTACTTC.

This clonotype was seen once. A read error may be the cause here, since a much bigger clone is one base away. The rearrangement uses TRBV7-6 and TRBJ1-1; perhaps TRBD1 as D (6 bases). The length of the CDR3 is 15 residues. Germline values: CDR1 SGHVS, CDR2 FNYEAQ. The CDR3 reads CASSSAGTTNTEASF. The DNA for the CDR3 is TGTGCCAGCAGCTCGGCCGGGACAACGAACACTGAAGCTTCCTTT.

The J gene is TRBJ2-1, the V gene TRBV7-9, with 8 bases aligning to TRBD1. This CDR3 is built from 15 residues. The V gene end was trimmed by 4 bases and the J gene end by 4 bases; junction bases not matched to a gene: 6. CDR1 is SEHNR, CDR2 FQNEAQ, per germline (reference sequence). The CDR3 sequence: CASSSRDRSYNEQFF. The CDR3 nucleotides read TGTGCCAGCAGCTCCCGGGACAGGTCGTACAATGAGCAGTTCTTC.

This clonotype was counted between two and nine times. A much larger clone sits a single nucleotide away, making a read error possible. This chain joins TRBV4-3 and TRBJ2-7; a possible D gene is TRBD1 (6 bases). The V gene lost 4 bases and the J gene lost 2 bases, with 15 bases spanning the gap. Germline V gene sequence: CDR1 LGHNA, CDR2 YSLEER. CDR3 size: 15 residues. CDR3 nucleotide sequence: TGCGCCAGCAGCCGATTCACGGACAGTACCTACGAGCAGTACTTC. Residues: CASSRFTDSTYEQYF.

V gene TRBV27 combines with J gene TRBJ2-5, with 13 bases that match TRBD2. This CDR3 comprises 16 residues. Germline values: CDR1 MNHEY, CDR2 SMNVEV (reference sequence). The J segment lost 10 bases and the V segment lost 5 bases, leaving 13 bases of the junction unmatched. CDR3 residues: CASSPWTSGGEEVQYF. DNA of the CDR3: TGTGCCAGCAGTCCCTGGACTAGCGGGGGAGAAGAGGTCCAGTACTTC.

This clonotype was detected many times. This chain links TRBV14 with TRBJ2-1; 12 bases are shared with TRBD2. CDR3 length: 16 residues. The ends lost 1 base at V and 9 bases at J; junction bases unmatched: 7. Germline lookup yields CDR1 SGHDN and CDR2 FVKESK. CDR3 region: CASSQGPLAGGREQFF. DNA for the CDR3: TGTGCCAGCAGCCAAGGTCCGCTAGCGGGAGGGCGTGAGCAGTTCTTC.